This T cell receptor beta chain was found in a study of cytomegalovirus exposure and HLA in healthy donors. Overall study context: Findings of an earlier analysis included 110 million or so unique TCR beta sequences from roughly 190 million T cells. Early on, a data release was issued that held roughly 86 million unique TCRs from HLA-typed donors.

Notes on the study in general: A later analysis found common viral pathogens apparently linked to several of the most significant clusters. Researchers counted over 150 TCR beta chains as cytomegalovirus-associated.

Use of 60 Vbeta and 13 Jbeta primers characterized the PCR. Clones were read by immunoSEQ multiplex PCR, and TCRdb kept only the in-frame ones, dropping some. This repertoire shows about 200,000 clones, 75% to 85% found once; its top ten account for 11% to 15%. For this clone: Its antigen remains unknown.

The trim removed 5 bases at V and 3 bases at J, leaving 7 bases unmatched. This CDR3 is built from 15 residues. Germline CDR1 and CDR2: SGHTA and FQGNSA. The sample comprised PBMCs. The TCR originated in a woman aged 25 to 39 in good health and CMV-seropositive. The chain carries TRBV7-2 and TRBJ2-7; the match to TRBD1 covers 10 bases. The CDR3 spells CASSPAGTGDYEQYF. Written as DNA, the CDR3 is TGTGCCAGCAGCCCAGCCGGGACAGGGGACTACGAGCAGTACTTC.